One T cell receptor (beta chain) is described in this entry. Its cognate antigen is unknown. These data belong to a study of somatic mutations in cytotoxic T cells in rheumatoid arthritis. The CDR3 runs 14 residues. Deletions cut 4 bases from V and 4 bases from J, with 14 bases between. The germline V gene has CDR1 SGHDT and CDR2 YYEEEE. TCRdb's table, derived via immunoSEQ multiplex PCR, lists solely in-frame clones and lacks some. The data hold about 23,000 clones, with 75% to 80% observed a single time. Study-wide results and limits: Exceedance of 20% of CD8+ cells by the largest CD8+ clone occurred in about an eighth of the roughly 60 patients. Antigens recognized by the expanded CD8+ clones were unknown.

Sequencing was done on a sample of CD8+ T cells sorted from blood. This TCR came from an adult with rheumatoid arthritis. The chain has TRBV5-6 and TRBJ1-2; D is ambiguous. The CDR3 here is CASSPRASSYGYTF. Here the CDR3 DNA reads TGTGCCAGCAGCCCAAGGGCGTCCAGCTATGGCTACACCTTC. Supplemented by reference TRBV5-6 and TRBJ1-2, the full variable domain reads DAGVTQSPTHLIKTRGQQVTLRCSPKSGHDTVSWYQQALGQGPQFIFQYYEEEERQRGNFPDRFSGHQFPNYSSELNVNALLLGDSALYLCASSPRASSYGYTFGSGTRLTVV.